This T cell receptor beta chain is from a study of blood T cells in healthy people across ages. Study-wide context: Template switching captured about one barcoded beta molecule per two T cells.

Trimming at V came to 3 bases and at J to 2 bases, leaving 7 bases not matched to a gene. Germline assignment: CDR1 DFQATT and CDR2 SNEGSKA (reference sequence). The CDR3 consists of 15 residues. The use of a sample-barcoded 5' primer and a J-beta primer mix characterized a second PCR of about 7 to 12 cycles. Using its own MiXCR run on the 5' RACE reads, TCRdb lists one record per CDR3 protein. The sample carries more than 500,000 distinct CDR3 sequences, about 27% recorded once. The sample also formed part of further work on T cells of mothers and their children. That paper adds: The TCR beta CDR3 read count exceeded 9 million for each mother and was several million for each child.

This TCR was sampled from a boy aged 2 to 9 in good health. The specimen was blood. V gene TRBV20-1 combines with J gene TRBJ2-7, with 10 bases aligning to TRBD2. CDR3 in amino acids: CSARGLAGATYEQYF. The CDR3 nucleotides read TGCAGTGCTAGGGGGCTAGCGGGAGCCACCTACGAGCAGTACTTC.